This TCR beta chain comes out of a study of T cell changes during pregnancy in multiple sclerosis. This table comes from immunoSEQ multiplex PCR, and its TCRdb copy is limited to in-frame clones, with some not included. In the table there are roughly 47,000 clones, 70% to 90% of which are singletons. The receptor comes from a female donor with multiple sclerosis, enrolled in a pregnancy study. The material was CD4+ T cells from peripheral blood mononuclear cells, obtained after pregnancy.

The chain's CDR3 is CASSPQAGTDNEQFF. CDR3 in DNA: TGTGCCAGCAGCCCACAAGCGGGAACCGACAATGAGCAGTTCTTC. V usage is TRBV7-3 and J usage is TRBJ2-1; 7 nucleotides agree with TRBD2. With V trimmed by 5 bases and J by 5 bases, 9 bases remained unmatched. The CDR3 runs 15 residues. Germline V lookup: CDR1 SGHTA, CDR2 FQGTGA.